These T cell receptor beta chains were read from a single sample in a study of CD8 T cells in ankylosing spondylitis. MiXCR, run by TCRdb on the 5' RACE reads, gives a single entry per CDR3 protein. The sample contains 390,000 or so distinct CDR3 sequences, around 20% of which appear only once. Sequencing was done on a sample of blood, either unsorted or a sorted T cell fraction (not recorded which). The receptors come from a male donor with ankylosing spondylitis. Both conserved end residues are part of each CDR3. A D gene is named only where the DNA matches it firmly. A row's size may be missing; if present it is once, few, many or a size class.

v_call	cdr3_length	j_call	d_call	clone_size	cdr3_nt	cdr3_aa
TRBV7-3	15	TRBJ2-1	-	-	TGTGCCAGCAGCCCCCCCGGCGGGCATTACAATGAGCAGTTCTTC	CASSPPGGHYNEQFF
TRBV2	14	TRBJ1-4	-	-	TGTGCCAGCAGTGGGGAGTCCGCCGTGAAAAAACTGTTTTTT	CASSGESAVKKLFF
TRBV5-1	15	TRBJ1-2	TRBD1	few	TGCGCCAGCAGAGACGGGACAGGGCTCGACCGGGGCTACACCTTC	CASRDGTGLDRGYTF
TRBV3-1	15	TRBJ2-7	TRBD2	-	TGTGCCAGCAGCCATGCGGGGGGACTCGCCTACGAGCAGTACTTC	CASSHAGGLAYEQYF
TRBV25-1	14	TRBJ2-1	TRBD1	-	TGTGCCAGCAGAGGGGGCTGGTCCTACAATGAGCAGTTCTTC	CASRGGWSYNEQFF
TRBV20-1	16	TRBJ2-1	-	few	TGCAGTGCGATTCCGTTCGCTAGATACCGTTACAATGAGCAGTTCTTC	CSAIPFARYRYNEQFF
TRBV2	13	TRBJ2-1	-	few	TGTGCCAGCAGTGTAATGGGGTACAATGAGCAGTTCTTC	CASSVMGYNEQFF
TRBV20-1	12	TRBJ2-1	TRBD2	few	TGCAGTGCTAATGTAGCGGGAGTTGAGCAGTTCTTC	CSANVAGVEQFF
TRBV20-1	16	TRBJ2-3	TRBD2	-	TGCAGTGCTAGAGGCCTAGCGGGAATAGGGACAGATACGCAGTATTTT	CSARGLAGIGTDTQYF
TRBV20-1	15	TRBJ2-3	TRBD2	few	TGCAGTGCTAGGATCGGGACTAGCGGGTACGGTGTGCAGTATTTT	CSARIGTSGYGVQYF